This T cell receptor (beta chain) appears in the sequencing data of a study of blood T cell repertoires in COVID-19. Study-level background: The study drew acute and convalescent COVID-19 samples from the United States, Italy and Spain. T cells, B-cell-depleted T cells, or PBMCs supplied cDNA or gDNA.

V was trimmed by 2 bases and J by 0 bases, leaving 14 bases between them. The germline gives CDR1 MNHNS, CDR2 SASEGT. This CDR3 comprises 17 residues. As originally analysed: Reference gene primer amplification gave estimated nucleated cell counts. Assay used: immunoSEQ multiplex PCR; TCRdb lists only in-frame clones, some missing. The V and J calls and the clone size are those of that table, but D and trimming were determined from the DNA. The data show about 140,000 clones, 88% seen once. What was sequenced was peripheral blood. The chain carries TRBV6-1 and TRBJ1-5, with D possibly being TRBD1 (5 bases). The source of this sequence is a man between 50 and 59 years old with active or convalescent COVID-19. This CDR3 reads CASSERGTSNSNQPQHF. For the CDR3, the DNA is TGTGCCAGCAGTGAAAGGGGCACATCAAATAGCAATCAGCCCCAGCATTTT.